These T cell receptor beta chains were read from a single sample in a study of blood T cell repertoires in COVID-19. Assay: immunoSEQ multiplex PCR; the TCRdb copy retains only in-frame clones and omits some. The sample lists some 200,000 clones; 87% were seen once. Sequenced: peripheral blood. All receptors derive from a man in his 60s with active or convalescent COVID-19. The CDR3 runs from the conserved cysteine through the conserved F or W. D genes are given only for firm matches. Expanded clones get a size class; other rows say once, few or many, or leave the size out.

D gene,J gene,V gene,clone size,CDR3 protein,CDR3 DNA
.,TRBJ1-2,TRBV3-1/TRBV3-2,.,CASSQYHGYTF,TGTGCCAGCAGCCAATATCATGGCTACACCTTC
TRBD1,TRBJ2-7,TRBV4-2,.,CASSLDRVAGYEQYF,TGTGCCAGCAGCCTTGACAGGGTCGCGGGCTACGAGCAGTACTTC
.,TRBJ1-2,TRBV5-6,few,CASSSLPGGQTRTF,TGTGCCAGCAGCTCGCTCCCCGGAGGGCAGACTAGGACCTTC
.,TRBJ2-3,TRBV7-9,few,CASRNRVGTDTQYF,TGTGCCAGCAGAAACAGGGTCGGCACAGATACGCAGTATTTT
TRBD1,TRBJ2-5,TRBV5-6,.,CASSLPGQGGETQYF,TGTGCCAGCAGCTTACCGGGACAGGGGGGAGAGACCCAGTACTTC
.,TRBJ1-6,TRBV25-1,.,CASSEWRGENSPLHF,TGTGCCAGCAGTGAATGGCGAGGAGAAAATTCACCCCTCCACTTT
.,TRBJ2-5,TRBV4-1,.,CASSRSGAAVFQETQYF,TGCGCCAGCAGCCGGTCTGGCGCGGCGGTCTTCCAAGAGACCCAGTACTTC
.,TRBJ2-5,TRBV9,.,CASSVVGGYQETQYF,TGTGCCAGCAGCGTAGTTGGAGGGTACCAAGAGACCCAGTACTTC
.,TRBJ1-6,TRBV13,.,CASSLAGASSYNSPLHF,TGTGCCAGCAGCTTGGCGGGGGCTAGCTCCTATAATTCACCCCTCCACTTT
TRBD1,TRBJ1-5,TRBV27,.,CASRGGTGKDQPQHF,TGTGCCAGCAGAGGGGGGACAGGGAAGGACCAGCCCCAGCATTTT
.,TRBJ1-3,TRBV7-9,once,CASSLLSGNTIYF,TGTGCCAGCAGCTTACTATCTGGAAACACCATATATTTT
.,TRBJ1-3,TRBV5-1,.,CASSLDPGVGNTIYF,TGCGCCAGCAGCTTGGATCCAGGGGTAGGAAACACCATATATTTT
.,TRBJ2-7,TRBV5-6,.,CASSWIETSREQYF,TGTGCCAGCAGCTGGATTGAGACATCCCGGGAGCAGTACTTC
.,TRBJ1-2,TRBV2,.,CASSERTENYGYTF,TGTGCCAGCAGTGAACGAACCGAGAACTATGGCTACACCTTC
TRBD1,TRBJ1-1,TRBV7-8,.,CASSLADTGGTEAFF,TGTGCCAGCAGCTTAGCGGATACAGGGGGAACTGAAGCTTTCTTT
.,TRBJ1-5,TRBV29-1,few,CSVIPQGYNQPQHF,TGCAGCGTTATCCCCCAGGGGTACAATCAGCCCCAGCATTTT
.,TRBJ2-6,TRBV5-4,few,CASSLITTGANVLTF,TGTGCCAGCAGCTTGATAACTACTGGGGCCAACGTCCTGACTTTC
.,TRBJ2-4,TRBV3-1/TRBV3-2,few,CASSQARSRPQGDIQYF,TGTGCCAGCAGCCAAGCCAGATCCCGTCCCCAAGGGGACATTCAGTACTTC
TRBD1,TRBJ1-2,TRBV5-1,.,CASSLGGQGYGYTF,TGCGCCAGCAGCTTGGGTGGACAGGGGTATGGCTACACCTTC
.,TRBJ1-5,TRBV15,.,CATSTNRGYNNQPQHF,TGTGCCACCTCAACCAATAGGGGGTACAACAATCAGCCCCAGCATTTT
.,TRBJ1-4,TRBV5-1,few,CASQPGAF,TGCGCCAGCCAACCAGGCGCCTTT
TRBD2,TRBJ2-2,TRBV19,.,CASSISSGGIGELFF,TGTGCCAGTAGTATATCTAGCGGGGGTATCGGGGAGCTGTTTTTT
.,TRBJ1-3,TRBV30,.,CAWSVQGNTIYF,TGTGCCTGGAGTGTACAGGGAAACACCATATATTTT
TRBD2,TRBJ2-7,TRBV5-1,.,CASSLASGGYEQYF,TGCGCCAGCAGCTTGGCTAGCGGGGGGTACGAGCAGTACTTC
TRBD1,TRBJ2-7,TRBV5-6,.,CASNTRGSYEQYF,TGTGCCAGTAACACCAGGGGGTCCTACGAGCAGTACTTC
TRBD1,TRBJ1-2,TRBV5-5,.,CASSDTGQITYGYTF,TGTGCCAGCAGCGATACGGGACAGATAACCTATGGCTACACCTTC
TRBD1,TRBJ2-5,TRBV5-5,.,CASSRTGTETQYF,TGTGCCAGCAGCCGGACAGGGACGGAGACCCAGTACTTC
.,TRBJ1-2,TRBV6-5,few,CASTWTETYGYTF,TGTGCCAGCACCTGGACAGAAACCTATGGCTACACCTTC
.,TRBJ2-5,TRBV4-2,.,CASSQLAHQETQYF,TGTGCCAGCAGCCAACTGGCACACCAAGAGACCCAGTACTTC
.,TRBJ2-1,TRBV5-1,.,CASSLLGRGISDEQFF,TGCGCCAGCAGCTTGCTGGGCAGGGGAATTTCGGATGAGCAGTTCTTC
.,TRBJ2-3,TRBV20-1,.,CSAPTRDTQYF,TGCAGTGCTCCGACTCGAGATACGCAGTATTTT
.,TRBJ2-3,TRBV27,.,CASSFQGADTQYF,TGTGCCAGCAGTTTTCAAGGAGCAGATACGCAGTATTTT
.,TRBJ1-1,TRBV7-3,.,CASSLDRGGTEAFF,TGTGCCAGCAGCTTAGATAGGGGAGGTACTGAAGCTTTCTTT
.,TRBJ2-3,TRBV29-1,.,CSVEGGGFTDTQYF,TGCAGCGTTGAGGGGGGGGGCTTCACAGATACGCAGTATTTT
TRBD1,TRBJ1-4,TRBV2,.,CASSEPGGPNEKLFF,TGTGCCAGCAGTGAACCAGGGGGACCTAATGAAAAACTGTTTTTT
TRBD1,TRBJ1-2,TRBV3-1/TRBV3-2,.,CASSQDETGPWGYTF,TGTGCCAGCAGCCAAGATGAGACAGGGCCTTGGGGCTACACCTTC
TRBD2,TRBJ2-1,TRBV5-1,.,CASSFTSGAQGEQFF,TGCGCCAGCAGCTTTACTAGCGGGGCCCAGGGGGAGCAGTTCTTC
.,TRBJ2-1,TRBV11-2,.,CASSLGRVVGNEQFF,TGTGCCAGCAGCTTAGGCAGGGTGGTGGGCAATGAGCAGTTCTTC
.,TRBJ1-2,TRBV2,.,CASSATFTGNYGYTF,TGTGCCAGCAGTGCAACATTTACAGGGAACTATGGCTACACCTTC
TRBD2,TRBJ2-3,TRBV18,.,CASSPLGLAGDTDTQYF,TGTGCCAGCTCACCACTAGGACTAGCGGGGGACACAGATACGCAGTATTTT